This is a list of T cell receptor beta chains from one sample in a study of T-cell reconstitution after alpha-beta-depleted transplantation in children. TCRdb passed the PCR reads through MiXCR, listing each CDR3 protein once. The table records some 260,000 distinct CDR3 sequences, about 24% of them present only once. Sequencing was performed on PBMCs, mostly from graft donor cells, taken 360 days after TCRalphabeta/CD19-depleted stem cell transplant. The receptors come from a female patient aged 2-10 years who had a stem cell transplant for congenital amegakaryocytic thrombocytopenia, so the T cells may come from the graft donor. CDR3s include the opening cysteine and the closing phenylalanine or tryptophan. The D gene is left open where the match is weak. A clone size is listed for some rows: how often the clone was seen (once, few, many), or a class if it is expanded.

v_call: TRBV14; d_call: NA; clone_size: many; j_call: TRBJ1-3; cdr3_aa: CASSQDLPSSGNTIYF; cdr3_nt: TGTGCCAGCAGCCAAGATCTCCCAAGCTCTGGAAACACCATATATTTT
v_call: TRBV29-1; d_call: TRBD2; clone_size: few; j_call: TRBJ2-3; cdr3_aa: CSVVRSGTSGRAWTDTQYF; cdr3_nt: TGCAGCGTTGTGAGATCCGGGACTAGCGGGAGGGCCTGGACAGATACGCAGTATTTT
v_call: TRBV5-1; d_call: NA; clone_size: NA; j_call: TRBJ1-1; cdr3_aa: CASSLLQTPLNTEAFF; cdr3_nt: TGCGCCAGCAGCTTGTTACAGACCCCCCTGAACACTGAAGCTTTCTTT
v_call: TRBV5-1; d_call: TRBD1; clone_size: few; j_call: TRBJ2-3; cdr3_aa: CASSFQDRDADTQYF; cdr3_nt: TGCGCCAGCAGCTTCCAGGACAGGGATGCAGATACGCAGTATTTT
v_call: TRBV11-3; d_call: TRBD2; clone_size: many; j_call: TRBJ2-7; cdr3_aa: CASSLSSRLAGEAKNSYEQYF; cdr3_nt: TGTGCCAGCAGCTTGTCTTCCAGACTAGCGGGAGAAGCAAAGAACTCCTACGAGCAGTACTTC
v_call: TRBV29-1; d_call: NA; clone_size: once; j_call: TRBJ1-1; cdr3_aa: CSVLLGSLPEAFF; cdr3_nt: TGCAGCGTCCTTTTGGGGTCGTTACCTGAAGCTTTCTTT
v_call: TRBV28; d_call: NA; clone_size: many; j_call: TRBJ1-5; cdr3_aa: CASSFQGWLSQPQHF; cdr3_nt: TGTGCCAGCAGTTTCCAGGGGTGGTTGAGTCAGCCCCAGCATTTT
v_call: TRBV3-1; d_call: NA; clone_size: NA; j_call: TRBJ2-1; cdr3_aa: CASSQLRGRNEQFF; cdr3_nt: TGTGCCAGCAGCCAACTCAGGGGGAGGAATGAGCAGTTCTTC
v_call: TRBV12-3/TRBV12-4; d_call: NA; clone_size: once; j_call: TRBJ2-7; cdr3_aa: CASSLGFGGFEQYF; cdr3_nt: TGTGCCAGCAGTTTGGGCTTCGGCGGCTTCGAGCAGTACTTC
v_call: TRBV3-1; d_call: NA; clone_size: NA; j_call: TRBJ2-3; cdr3_aa: CASSLLASADTQYF; cdr3_nt: TGTGCCAGCAGCCTCCTGGCTAGTGCGGATACGCAGTATTTT
v_call: TRBV20-1; d_call: TRBD2; clone_size: NA; j_call: TRBJ2-7; cdr3_aa: CSAINRLAGGSYEQYF; cdr3_nt: TGCAGTGCTATTAATCGACTAGCGGGGGGCTCCTACGAGCAGTACTTC
v_call: TRBV7-2; d_call: TRBD2; clone_size: NA; j_call: TRBJ2-5; cdr3_aa: CASNIGLAGVLQETQYF; cdr3_nt: TGTGCCAGCAACATTGGACTAGCGGGAGTTCTCCAAGAGACCCAGTACTTC